The 9 T cell receptor beta chains given below trace back to one sample, sequenced in a study of shared clonotypes between healthy human individuals. Method: immunoSEQ multiplex PCR; TCRdb's copy keeps in-frame clones and lacks some. The sample includes some 2.1 million clones, about 95% of them seen just once. It was CD45RO-negative cells, positively selected for CCR7, that made up naive CD8 cells, with terminally differentiated effector memory CD45RA+ cells excluded. What was sequenced was naive CD8+ T cells sorted from blood. These receptors all come from a young man in good health.

In the case of this clone: Other DNA sequences of this sample code for an identical CDR3. The V gene is TRBV7-9, the J gene TRBJ2-1, with D uncertain. V was shortened by 0 bases and J by 7 bases, with 7 bases between the two germline ends. Germline CDR1 reads SEHNR; CDR2 reads FQNEAQ (reference sequence). This CDR3 region has 13 residues. DNA for the CDR3: TGTGCCAGCAGCTTAGCCGGCTTGAATGAGCAGTTCTTC. Translating gives CASSLAGLNEQFF.

The chain has TRBV5-1 and TRBJ2-7; D remains unclear. Germline V lookup: CDR1 SGHRS, CDR2 YFSETQ. V lost 2 bases, J lost 2 bases, and 14 bases lay in between. The length of the CDR3 is 15 residues. CDR3 DNA sequence: TGCGCCAGCAGCTTTCCAGATAATGGCACCTACGAGCAGTACTTC. This sequence encodes CASSFPDNGTYEQYF. The whole variable domain, filled in from reference TRBV5-1 and TRBJ2-7, reads KAGVTQTPRYLIKTRGQQVTLSCSPISGHRSVSWYQQTPGQGLQFLFEYFSETQRNKGNFPGRFSGRQFSNSRSEMNVSTLELGDSALYLCASSFPDNGTYEQYFGPGTRLTVT.

This chain uses TRBV10-2 with TRBJ1-2; TRBD1 matches 7 bases. V lost 0 bases to trimming and J lost 8 bases; unmatched junction nucleotides: 12. In germline, CDR1 is WSHSY, CDR2 SAAADI. The CDR3 has 16 residues. The CDR3 DNA reads TGCGCCAGCAGTGAGTCGGGGATTGGACAGGTGGCCGGCTACACCTTC. Translating it yields CASSESGIGQVAGYTF.

The chain has TRBV5-1 and TRBJ2-7, with D maybe TRBD2 (6 bases). Trimming shortened V by 3 bases and J by 3 bases, and 10 bases separated the two germline ends. CDR1 is SGHRS and CDR2 is YFSETQ in the germline V gene. This CDR3 has 13 amino acids. The CDR3 sequence: CASSSGLNYEQYF. The CDR3 nucleotides read TGCGCCAGCAGCTCGGGACTCAACTACGAGCAGTACTTC.

V is TRBV28 and J is TRBJ1-1; D is unresolved. This CDR3 has 16 residues. Germline CDR1 is MDHEN and CDR2 is SYDVKM. V lost 2 bases and J 0 bases, leaving 13 bases between the germline ends. CDR3 coding DNA: TGTGCCAGCAGTTTAGTGACCGGTGGGGTGAACACTGAAGCTTTCTTT. Its protein product is CASSLVTGGVNTEAFF.

A remark on this clone: Other DNA sequences in the same sample also yield this CDR3. This chain links TRBV4-1 with TRBJ2-1, with 12 bases lining up with TRBD2. CDR1 and CDR2 (germline): MGHRA, YSYEKL. J was trimmed by 6 bases and V by 3 bases; bases with no gene match: 3. This CDR3 has 15 residues. The CDR3 reads CASSQSSGRANEQFF. In nucleotides, the CDR3 is TGCGCCAGCAGCCAGTCTAGCGGGAGGGCCAATGAGCAGTTCTTC.

This clone was picked up one time. This chain connects TRBV6-6 to TRBJ1-5; 7 nucleotides match TRBD1. V was pared by 6 bases and J by 5 bases, with 7 bases of the junction left unmatched. The CDR3 has 14 residues. Germline CDR1 is MNHNY and CDR2 is SVGAGI (reference sequence). This CDR3 reads CASSRTGGDQPQHF. CDR3 nucleotide sequence: TGTGCCAGCAGCCGGACAGGTGGAGATCAGCCCCAGCATTTT.

The rearrangement links TRBV5-1 to TRBJ1-1, with 8 bases fitting TRBD1. V trimming: 0 bases; J trimming: 0 bases; junction bases outside the gene matches: 7. Germline loops: CDR1 SGHRS, CDR2 YFSETQ. The length of the CDR3 is 17 residues. This chain's CDR3 is CASSLELGQGVNTEAFF. CDR3 DNA: TGCGCCAGCAGCTTGGAGCTAGGACAGGGCGTGAACACTGAAGCTTTCTTT.

The genes are TRBV9 and TRBJ2-2; D might be TRBD1 (6 bases). This CDR3 spans 16 amino acids. Trimming cost V 0 bases and J 6 bases, with 15 bases left between them. CDR1 SGDLS and CDR2 YYNGEE come from the germline V gene. In nucleotides, the CDR3 is TGTGCCAGCAGCGTAGGGGGGACACCCAGATCCGGGGAGCTGTTTTTT. Residues: CASSVGGTPRSGELFF.